Described below is a single TCR beta chain sequence and its context. What antigen it recognizes has not been identified. Base qualities were left out, and no much larger clone turns up one base away. This sample is part of a study of Ad26.COV2.S vaccination and SARS-CoV-2 variants (dated by TCRdb to the early 2020s). With respect to the entire study: Vaccine-arm donors came from COV1001, a multicentre, randomized, double-blind, placebo-controlled phase I-IIa trial of Ad26.COV2.S in healthy adults. Ad26.COV2.S was administered intramuscularly at 5 x 10^10 or 1 x 10^11 viral particles, either as a single shot or as two shots given 56 days apart. The specificity and breadth of SARS-CoV-2-reactive T cell receptors after Ad26.COV2.S vaccination were assessed by TCRbeta repertoire sequencing. The TCR-sequenced set comprised around 32 samples: around 20 Ad26.COV2.S vaccine recipients, 5 placebo recipients and 8 SARS-CoV-2 convalescent individuals. Participants in the trial were split at random into five groups of five each, receiving low-dose or high-dose Ad26.COV2.S once or twice, or else placebo on both occasions. Investigators remained blinded to trial group allocation during experiments and outcome assessment. General conclusions and limits of the study: Non-spike TCR breadth was comparable between vaccine and placebo recipients, consistent with the vaccine containing only spike. The study was not powered to compare responses between vaccine doses or regimens. The authors noted that total T cell responses may have been underestimated by the TCR breadth and depth analyses. Spike-specific TCR breadth was higher in Ad26.COV2.S recipients than in placebo recipients (P = 0.0014). After vaccination, substantial breadth of spike-specific CD8+ and CD4+ T cell responses was reported.

The immunoSEQ Assay was the method used to sequence TCRbeta CDR3 regions. After extraction, genomic DNA underwent amplification by bias-controlled multiplex PCR, followed by high-throughput sequencing. As for how the authors treated the data: To quantify the absolute abundance of each unique TCRbeta CDR3 region, sequences were collapsed and filtered. Usable DNA was measured by amplifying reference genes present in all nucleated cells, and TCRbeta template counts were normalized to that usable DNA to estimate T cell fraction. Repertoire TCRs were annotated as SARS-CoV-2-specific by exact matching of V gene, CDR3 amino acid sequence and J gene to a known reactive TCR set. The reference SARS-CoV-2 TCR set was derived from MIRA and filtered for enrichment in COVID-19-positive ImmuneCODE repertoires, a step that removed public or cross-reactive TCRs. Based on the MIRA antigens, annotated TCRs were further analysed at the level of specific ORF or position within ORF. Depth was the summed frequency of annotated unique rearrangements, while breadth was defined as annotated unique rearrangements over total unique productive rearrangements. TCR breadth was compared between groups using two-sided Wilcoxon rank-sum tests. TCRdb provides this immuneACCESS table in a form limited to in-frame rearrangements. Some clones are lacking; in checked studies, under half of them reflect an unresolved V gene, and why the rest are absent is not known. V and J calls plus clone size are reproduced from that table; the DNA served to infer D and trimming. In all, the sample holds 400,000 to 500,000 clones, and approximately 87% of those were seen once. 3.6% of the sample is in the top ten clones.

Taken with the paper, the label for treatment or condition translates to: about 20 received Ad26.COV2.S at low or high dose, single or two shots; roughly five received placebo; per-sample allocation not given. For vaccine and placebo recipients, repertoires were sequenced using samples collected on day 63 after the first injection. Between 29 July and 7 August 2020, Cohort 1b enrolled fewer than 30 adults aged 18-55 years at one site in Boston, USA. As a vaccine, Ad26.COV2.S was a replication-incompetent adenovirus type 26 vector that expressed a prefusion-stabilized SARS-CoV-2 spike protein derived from the original Wuhan strain. V loses 0 bases at its end and J loses 4 bases; junction bases beyond the gene matches: 3. The CDR3 has 15 amino acids, counting the end cysteine and phenylalanine. The CDR3 DNA has 45 bases and is translated from base 1. Taken from the germline V gene (reference sequence), the CDR1 and CDR2 loops are SGHKS and YYEKEE.

This specimen consisted of peripheral blood, obtained in a trial of Ad26.COV2.S vaccine versus placebo. The receptor's source is a person aged 18-65 years who received the Ad26.COV2.S COVID-19 vaccine or a placebo. The sequence is built from TRBV5-5 and TRBJ2-1, and 8 bases in between align with TRBD2. The CDR3 has the sequence CASSLVSGVYNEQFF. Here is the DNA: TGTGCCAGCAGCTTGGTTAGCGGGGTGTACAATGAGCAGTTCTTC.